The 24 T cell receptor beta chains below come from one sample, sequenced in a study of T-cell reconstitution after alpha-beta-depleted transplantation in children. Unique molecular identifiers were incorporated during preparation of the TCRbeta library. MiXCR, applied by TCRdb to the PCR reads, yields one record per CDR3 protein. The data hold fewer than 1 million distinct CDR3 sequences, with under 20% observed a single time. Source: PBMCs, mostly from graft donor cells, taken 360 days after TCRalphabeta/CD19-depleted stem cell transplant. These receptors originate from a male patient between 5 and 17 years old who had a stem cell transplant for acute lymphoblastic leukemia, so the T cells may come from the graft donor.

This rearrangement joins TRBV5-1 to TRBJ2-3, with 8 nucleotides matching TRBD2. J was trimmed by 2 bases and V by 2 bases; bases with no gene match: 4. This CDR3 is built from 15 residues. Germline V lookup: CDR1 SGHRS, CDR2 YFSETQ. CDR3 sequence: CASSLLAESTDTQYF. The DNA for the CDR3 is TGCGCCAGCAGCTTACTAGCGGAGTCCACAGATACGCAGTATTTT.

The CDR3 loop reads CASSHRDRDHEQYF. CDR3 sequence (DNA): TGTGCCAGCAGCCACAGAGACAGGGACCACGAGCAGTACTTC. This sequence joins TRBV3-1 and TRBJ2-7; TRBD1 matches 7 bases. This CDR3 region has 14 residues. V trimming: 3 bases; J trimming: 5 bases; junction bases outside the gene matches: 7. Germline CDR1 reads LGHDT; CDR2 reads YNNKEL (reference sequence).

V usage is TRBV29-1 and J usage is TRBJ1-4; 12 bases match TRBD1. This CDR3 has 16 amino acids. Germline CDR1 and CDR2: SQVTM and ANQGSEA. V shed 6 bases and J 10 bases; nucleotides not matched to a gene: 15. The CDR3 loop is CSVPEGTGGLNRKLFF. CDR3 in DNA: TGCAGCGTCCCCGAGGGGACAGGGGGCCTCAATCGAAAACTGTTTTTT.

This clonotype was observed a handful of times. CDR3 sequence reads: CATGYNRETYEQYF. In DNA, the CDR3 is TGTGCCACCGGGTACAACAGGGAGACCTACGAGCAGTACTTC. V gene TRBV24-1 combines with J gene TRBJ2-7, with a possible D match to TRBD1 (6 bases). CDR3 length: 14 residues. Germline CDR1 KGHDR, CDR2 SFDVKD. Trimming left V 9 bases short and J 2 bases short, with 16 bases between.

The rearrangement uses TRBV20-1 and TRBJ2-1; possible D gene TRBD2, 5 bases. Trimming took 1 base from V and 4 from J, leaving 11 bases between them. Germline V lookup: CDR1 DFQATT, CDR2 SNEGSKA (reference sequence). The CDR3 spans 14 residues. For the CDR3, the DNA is TGCAGTGCTAGAGTTCTAGCCGGTTACAATGAGCAGTTCTTC. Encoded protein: CSARVLAGYNEQFF.

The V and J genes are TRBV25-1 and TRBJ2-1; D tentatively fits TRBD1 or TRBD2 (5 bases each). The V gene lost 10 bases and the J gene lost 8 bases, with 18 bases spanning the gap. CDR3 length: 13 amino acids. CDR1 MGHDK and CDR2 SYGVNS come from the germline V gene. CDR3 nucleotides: TGTGCCATGGAGGCCAGGGACGGCGATGAGCAGTTCTTC. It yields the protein CAMEARDGDEQFF.

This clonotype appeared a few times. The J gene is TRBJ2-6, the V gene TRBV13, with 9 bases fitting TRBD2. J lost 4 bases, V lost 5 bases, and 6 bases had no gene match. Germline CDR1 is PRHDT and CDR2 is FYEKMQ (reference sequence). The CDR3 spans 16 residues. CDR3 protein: CASSLSGGLGANVLTF. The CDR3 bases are TGTGCCAGCAGCCTCAGCGGGGGGCTAGGGGCCAACGTCCTGACTTTC.

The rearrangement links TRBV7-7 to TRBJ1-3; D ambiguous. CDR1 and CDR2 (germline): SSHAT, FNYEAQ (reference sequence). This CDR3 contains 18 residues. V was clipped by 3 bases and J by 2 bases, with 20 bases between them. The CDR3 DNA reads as TGTGCCAGCAGCTTTGTAAGGGCTCCCTTAAGAGCTGGAAACACCATATATTTT. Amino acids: CASSFVRAPLRAGNTIYF.

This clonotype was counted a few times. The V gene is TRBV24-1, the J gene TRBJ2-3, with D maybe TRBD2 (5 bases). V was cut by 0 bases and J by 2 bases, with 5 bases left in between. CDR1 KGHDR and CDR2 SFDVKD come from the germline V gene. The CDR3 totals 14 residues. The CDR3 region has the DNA TGTGCCACCAGTGATTTGCGGGACACAGATACGCAGTATTTT. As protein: CATSDLRDTDTQYF.

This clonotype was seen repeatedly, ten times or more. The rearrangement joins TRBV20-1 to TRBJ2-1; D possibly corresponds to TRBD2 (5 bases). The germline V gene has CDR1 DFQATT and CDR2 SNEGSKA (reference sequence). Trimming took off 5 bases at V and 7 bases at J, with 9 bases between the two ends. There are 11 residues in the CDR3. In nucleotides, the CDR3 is TGCAGTGCTCGGACTGTTAATGAGCAGTTCTTC. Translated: CSARTVNEQFF.

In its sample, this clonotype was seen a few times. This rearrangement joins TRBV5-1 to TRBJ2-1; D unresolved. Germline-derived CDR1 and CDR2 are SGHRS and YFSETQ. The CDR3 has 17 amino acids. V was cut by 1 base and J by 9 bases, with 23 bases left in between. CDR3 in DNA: TGCGCCAGCAGCTTGCGGATCCCTTTCCAGCCCTGGGGTGAGCAGTTCTTC. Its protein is CASSLRIPFQPWGEQFF.

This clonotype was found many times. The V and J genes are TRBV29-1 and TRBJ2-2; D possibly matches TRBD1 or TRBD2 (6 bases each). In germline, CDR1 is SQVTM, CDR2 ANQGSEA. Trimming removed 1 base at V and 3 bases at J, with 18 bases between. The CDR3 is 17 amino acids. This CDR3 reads CSVEVVAAPGDTGELFF. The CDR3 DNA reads TGCAGCGTTGAAGTCGTAGCGGCCCCAGGGGACACCGGGGAGCTGTTTTTT.

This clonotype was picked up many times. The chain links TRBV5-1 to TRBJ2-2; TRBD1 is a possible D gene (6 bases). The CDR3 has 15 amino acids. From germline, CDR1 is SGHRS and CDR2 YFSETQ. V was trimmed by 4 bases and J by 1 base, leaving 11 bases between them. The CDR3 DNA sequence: TGCGCCAGCAGCACCCTCAGGGGGAACACCGGGGAGCTGTTTTTT. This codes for CASSTLRGNTGELFF.

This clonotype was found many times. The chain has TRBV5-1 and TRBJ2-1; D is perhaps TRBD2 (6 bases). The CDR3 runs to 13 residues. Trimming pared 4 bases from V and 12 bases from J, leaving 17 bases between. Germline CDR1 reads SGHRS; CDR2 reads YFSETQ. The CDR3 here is CASSGGIRPWQFF. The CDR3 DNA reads TGCGCCAGCAGCGGCGGGATCCGACCGTGGCAGTTCTTC.

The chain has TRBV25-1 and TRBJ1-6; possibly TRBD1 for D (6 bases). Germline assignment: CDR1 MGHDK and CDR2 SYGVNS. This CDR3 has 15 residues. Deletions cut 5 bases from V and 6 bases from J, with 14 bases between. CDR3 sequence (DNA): TGTGCCAGCAGTCCTAGACAGGAGTTTAATTCACCCCTCCACTTT. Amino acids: CASSPRQEFNSPLHF.

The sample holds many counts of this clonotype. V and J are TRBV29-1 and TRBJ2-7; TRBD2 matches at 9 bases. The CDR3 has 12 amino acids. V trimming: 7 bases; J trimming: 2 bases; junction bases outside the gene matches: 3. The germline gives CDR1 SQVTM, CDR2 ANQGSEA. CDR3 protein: CSALAGPYEQYF. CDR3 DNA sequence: TGCAGCGCCCTAGCGGGGCCCTACGAGCAGTACTTC.

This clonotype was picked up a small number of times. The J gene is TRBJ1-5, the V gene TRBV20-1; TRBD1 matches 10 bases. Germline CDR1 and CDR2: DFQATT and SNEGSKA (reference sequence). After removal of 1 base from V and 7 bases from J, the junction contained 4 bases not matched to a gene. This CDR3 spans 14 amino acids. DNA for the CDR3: TGCAGTGCTAGAGGACAGGGGGCATTCCAGCCCCAGCATTTT. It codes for CSARGQGAFQPQHF.

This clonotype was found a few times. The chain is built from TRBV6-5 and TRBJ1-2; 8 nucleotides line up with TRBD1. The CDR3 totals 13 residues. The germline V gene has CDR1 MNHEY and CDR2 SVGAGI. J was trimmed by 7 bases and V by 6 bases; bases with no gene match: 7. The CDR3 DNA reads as TGTGCCAGCAGCCACACAGGGGGTAGTGGCTACACCTTC. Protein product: CASSHTGGSGYTF.

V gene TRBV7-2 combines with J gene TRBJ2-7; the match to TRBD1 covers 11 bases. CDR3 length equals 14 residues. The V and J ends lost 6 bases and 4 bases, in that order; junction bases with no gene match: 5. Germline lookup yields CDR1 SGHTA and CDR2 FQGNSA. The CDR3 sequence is CASRGTGGGYEQYF. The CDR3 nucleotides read TGTGCCAGCAGAGGGACAGGGGGAGGTTACGAGCAGTACTTC.

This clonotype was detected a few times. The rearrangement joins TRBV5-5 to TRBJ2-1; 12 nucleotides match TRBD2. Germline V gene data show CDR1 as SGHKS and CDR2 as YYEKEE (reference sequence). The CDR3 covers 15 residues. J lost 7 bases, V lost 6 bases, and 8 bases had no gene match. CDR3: CASTVGTSGPNEQFF. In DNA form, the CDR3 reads TGTGCCAGCACCGTGGGGACTAGCGGGCCTAATGAGCAGTTCTTC. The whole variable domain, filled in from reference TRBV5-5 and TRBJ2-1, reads DAGVTQSPTHLIKTRGQQVTLRCSPISGHKSVSWYQQVLGQGPQFIFQYYEKEERGRGNFPDRFSARQFPNYSSELNVNALLLGDSALYLCASTVGTSGPNEQFFGPGTRLTVL.

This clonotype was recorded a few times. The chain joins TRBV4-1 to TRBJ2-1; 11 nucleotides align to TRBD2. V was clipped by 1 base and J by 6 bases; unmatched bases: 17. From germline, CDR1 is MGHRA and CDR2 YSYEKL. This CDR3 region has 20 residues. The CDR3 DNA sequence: TGCGCCAGCAGCCAAGGTCGACTAGCGGGGAGAAGCAATTATATCAATGAGCAGTTCTTC. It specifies CASSQGRLAGRSNYINEQFF.

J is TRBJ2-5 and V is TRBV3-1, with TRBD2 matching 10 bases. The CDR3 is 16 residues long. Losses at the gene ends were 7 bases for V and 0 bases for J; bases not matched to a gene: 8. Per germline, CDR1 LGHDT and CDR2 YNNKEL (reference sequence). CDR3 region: CASTGRAGGHQETQYF. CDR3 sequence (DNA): TGTGCCAGCACAGGACGAGCGGGAGGGCACCAAGAGACCCAGTACTTC.

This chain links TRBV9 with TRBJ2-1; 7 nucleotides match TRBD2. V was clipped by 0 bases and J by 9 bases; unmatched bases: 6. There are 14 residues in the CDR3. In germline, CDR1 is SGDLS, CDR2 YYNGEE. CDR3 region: CASSVAAGIVEQFF. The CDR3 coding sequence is TGTGCCAGCAGCGTAGCAGCGGGGATCGTTGAGCAGTTCTTC.

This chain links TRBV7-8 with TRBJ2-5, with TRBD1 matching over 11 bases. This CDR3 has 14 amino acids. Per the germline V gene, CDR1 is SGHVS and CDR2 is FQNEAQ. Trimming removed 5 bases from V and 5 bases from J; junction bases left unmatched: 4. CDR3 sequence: CASSAGQGAETQYF. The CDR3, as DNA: TGTGCCAGCAGCGCAGGACAGGGGGCTGAGACCCAGTACTTC.